This T cell receptor beta chain was found in a study of technical replicates of blood from a few donors. This table comes from immunoSEQ multiplex PCR, and its TCRdb copy is limited to in-frame clones, with some not included. The data hold tens of thousands of clones, with around nine tenths observed a single time. This clonotype was obtained from a human donor in good health. The sample comprised T cells isolated from PBMCs.

The CDR3 loop reads CASSRSLGSAGNIQYF. CDR3 nucleotides: TGTGCCAGCAGCAGAAGTTTAGGGTCAGCGGGTAACATTCAGTACTTC. V is TRBV21-1 and J is TRBJ2-4; TRBD2 was called by the table and not checked on the DNA. TRBV21-1 is a pseudogene segment. The CDR3 runs 16 residues.